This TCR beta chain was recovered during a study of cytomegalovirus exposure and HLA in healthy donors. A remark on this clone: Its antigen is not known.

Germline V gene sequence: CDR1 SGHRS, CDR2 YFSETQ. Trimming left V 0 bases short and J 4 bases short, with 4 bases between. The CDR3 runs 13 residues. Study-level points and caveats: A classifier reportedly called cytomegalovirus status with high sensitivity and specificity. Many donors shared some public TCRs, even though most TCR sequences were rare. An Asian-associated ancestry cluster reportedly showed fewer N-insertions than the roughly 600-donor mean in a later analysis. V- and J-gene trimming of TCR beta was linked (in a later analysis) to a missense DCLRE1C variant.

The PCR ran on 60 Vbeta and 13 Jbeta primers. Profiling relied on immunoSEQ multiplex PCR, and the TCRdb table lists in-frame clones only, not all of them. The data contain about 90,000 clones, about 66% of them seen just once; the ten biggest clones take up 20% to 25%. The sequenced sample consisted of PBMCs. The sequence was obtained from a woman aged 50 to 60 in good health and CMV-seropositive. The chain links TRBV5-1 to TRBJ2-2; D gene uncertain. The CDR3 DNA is TGCGCCAGCAGCTTGGGGCTCACCGGGGAGCTGTTTTTT. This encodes CASSLGLTGELFF.